This paragraph reports one TCR beta chain. Its antigen is not identified. Culturing for 10 to 11 days preceded CD4+ T cell isolation. All study participants received two doses of BNT162b2 or mRNA-1273 vaccine. Half the medium was replaced with IL-2 medium on days 3 and 7. This sample was taken from a study of vaccination effects on CD4 cells after COVID-19. Overall study findings and caveats: In the study, convalescent patients were few, and early post-infection timepoints were absent.

V was trimmed by 6 bases and J by 3 bases, leaving 6 bases between them. CDR1 is LGHNT, CDR2 FRNRAP, per germline. The length of the CDR3 is 12 residues. Clones were read by immunoSEQ multiplex PCR, and TCRdb kept only the in-frame ones, dropping some. Among around 66,000 clones listed, around 70% were seen once. The gene calls are TRBV12-5 and TRBJ1-5; D gene ambiguous. The TCR was taken from a human donor who received a COVID-19 vaccine. The source was CD4+ T cells from PBMCs cultured without peptide, collected after COVID-19 vaccination. For the CDR3, the DNA is TGTGCTAGTGGAGTGGACAATCAGCCCCAGCATTTT. Its translation is CASGVDNQPQHF.